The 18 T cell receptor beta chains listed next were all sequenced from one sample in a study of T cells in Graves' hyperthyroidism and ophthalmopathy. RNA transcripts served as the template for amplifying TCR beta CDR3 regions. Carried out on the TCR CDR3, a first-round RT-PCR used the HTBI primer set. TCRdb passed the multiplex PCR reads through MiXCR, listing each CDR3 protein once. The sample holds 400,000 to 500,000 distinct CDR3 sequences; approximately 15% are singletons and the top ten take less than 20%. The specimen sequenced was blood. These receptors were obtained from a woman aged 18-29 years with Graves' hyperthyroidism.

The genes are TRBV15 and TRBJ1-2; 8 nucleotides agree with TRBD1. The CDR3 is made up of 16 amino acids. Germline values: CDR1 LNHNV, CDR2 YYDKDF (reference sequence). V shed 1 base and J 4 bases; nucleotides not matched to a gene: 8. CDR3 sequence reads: CATSRGRGTGLYGYTF. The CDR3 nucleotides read TGTGCCACCAGCAGAGGCCGCGGGACAGGCCTCTATGGCTACACCTTC.

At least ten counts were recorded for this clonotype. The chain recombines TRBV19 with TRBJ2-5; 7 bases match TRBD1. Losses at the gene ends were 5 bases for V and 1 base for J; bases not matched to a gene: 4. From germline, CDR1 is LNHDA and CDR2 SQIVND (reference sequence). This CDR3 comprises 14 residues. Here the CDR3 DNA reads TGTGCCAGTAGTCCCGACAGGGTCCAAGAGACCCAGTACTTC. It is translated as CASSPDRVQETQYF.

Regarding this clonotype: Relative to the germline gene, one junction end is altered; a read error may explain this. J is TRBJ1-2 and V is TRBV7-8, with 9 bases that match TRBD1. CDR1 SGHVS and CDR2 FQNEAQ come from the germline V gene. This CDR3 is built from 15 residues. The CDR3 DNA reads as TGTGCCAGCAGCTTAGCTGGACAGGGGTCCTATGGCCACACCTTC. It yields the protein CASSLAGQGSYGHTF.

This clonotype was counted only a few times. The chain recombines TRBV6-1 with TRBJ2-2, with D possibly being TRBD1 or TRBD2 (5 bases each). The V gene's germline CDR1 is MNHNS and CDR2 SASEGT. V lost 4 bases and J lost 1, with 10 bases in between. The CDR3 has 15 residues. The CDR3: CASSAGRENTGELFF. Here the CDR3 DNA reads TGTGCCAGCAGTGCGGGACGGGAGAACACCGGGGAGCTGTTTTTT.

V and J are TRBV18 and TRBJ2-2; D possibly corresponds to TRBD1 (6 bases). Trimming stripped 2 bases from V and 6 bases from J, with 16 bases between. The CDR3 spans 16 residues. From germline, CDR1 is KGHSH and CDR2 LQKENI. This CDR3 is CASSPSQGEGAGELFF. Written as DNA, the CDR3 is TGTGCCAGCTCACCATCACAGGGCGAGGGGGCCGGGGAGCTGTTTTTT. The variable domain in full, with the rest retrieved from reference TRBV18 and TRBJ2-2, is NAGVMQNPRHLVRRRGQEARLRCSPMKGHSHVYWYRQLPEEGLKFMVYLQKENIIDESGMPKERFSAEFPKEGPSILRIQQVVRGDSAAYFCASSPSQGEGAGELFFGEGSRLTVL.

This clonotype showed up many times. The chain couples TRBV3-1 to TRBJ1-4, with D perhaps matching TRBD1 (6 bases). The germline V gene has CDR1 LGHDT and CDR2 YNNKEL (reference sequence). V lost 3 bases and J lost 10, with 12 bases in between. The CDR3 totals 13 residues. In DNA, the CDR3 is TGTGCCAGCAGCCAGACCCGAGGGGGAAAACTGTTTTTT. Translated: CASSQTRGGKLFF.

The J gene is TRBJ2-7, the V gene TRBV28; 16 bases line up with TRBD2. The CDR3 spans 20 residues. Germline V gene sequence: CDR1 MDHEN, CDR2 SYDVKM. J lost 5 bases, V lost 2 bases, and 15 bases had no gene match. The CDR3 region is CASSLLDLKSGTSGRDEQYF. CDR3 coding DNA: TGTGCCAGCAGTTTACTTGACTTAAAATCCGGGACTAGCGGGAGGGACGAGCAGTACTTC.

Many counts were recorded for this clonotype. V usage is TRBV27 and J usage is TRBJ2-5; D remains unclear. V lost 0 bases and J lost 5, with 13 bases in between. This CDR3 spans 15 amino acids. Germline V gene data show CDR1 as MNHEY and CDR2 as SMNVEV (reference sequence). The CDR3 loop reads CASSLSRALAETQYF. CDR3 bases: TGTGCCAGCAGTTTATCTAGGGCCCTGGCGGAGACCCAGTACTTC.

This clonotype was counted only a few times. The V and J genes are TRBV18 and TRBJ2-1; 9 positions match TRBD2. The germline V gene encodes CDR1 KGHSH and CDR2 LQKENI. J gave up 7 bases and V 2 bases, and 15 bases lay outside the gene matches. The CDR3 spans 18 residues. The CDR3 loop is CASSPYGSTSGPLNEQFF. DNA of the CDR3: TGTGCCAGCTCACCATACGGTTCGACTAGCGGACCCTTAAATGAGCAGTTCTTC.

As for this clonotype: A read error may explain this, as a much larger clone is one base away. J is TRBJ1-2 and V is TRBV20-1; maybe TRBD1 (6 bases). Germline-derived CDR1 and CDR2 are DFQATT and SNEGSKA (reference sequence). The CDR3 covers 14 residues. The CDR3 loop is CSANRDTEAAGYSF. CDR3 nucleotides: TGCAGTGCTAACCGGGACACCGAGGCGGCTGGCTACAGCTTC.

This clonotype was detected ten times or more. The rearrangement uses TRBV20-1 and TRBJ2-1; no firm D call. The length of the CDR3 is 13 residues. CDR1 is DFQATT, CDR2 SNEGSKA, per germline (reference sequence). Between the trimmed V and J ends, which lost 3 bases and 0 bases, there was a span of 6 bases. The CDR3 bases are TGCAGTGCTAGGCTGAGCTCCTACAATGAGCAGTTCTTC. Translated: CSARLSSYNEQFF.

The CDR3 spells CASSQTGLSTGELFF. CDR3 in DNA: TGTGCCAGCAGCCAGACAGGACTGTCCACCGGGGAGCTGTTTTTT. The rearrangement joins TRBV7-3 to TRBJ2-2, with D maybe TRBD1 (6 bases). CDR1 is SGHTA, CDR2 FQGTGA, per germline. V was cut by 5 bases and J by 4 bases, with 14 bases left in between. The CDR3 contains 15 residues.

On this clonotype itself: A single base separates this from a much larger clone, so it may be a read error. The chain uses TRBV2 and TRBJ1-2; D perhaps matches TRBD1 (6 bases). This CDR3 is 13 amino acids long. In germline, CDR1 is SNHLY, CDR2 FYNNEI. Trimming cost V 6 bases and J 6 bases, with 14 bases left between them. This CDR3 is CASSDTGGHGYTF. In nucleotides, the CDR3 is TGTGCCAGCAGCGACACGGGGGGCCATGGCTACACCTTC.

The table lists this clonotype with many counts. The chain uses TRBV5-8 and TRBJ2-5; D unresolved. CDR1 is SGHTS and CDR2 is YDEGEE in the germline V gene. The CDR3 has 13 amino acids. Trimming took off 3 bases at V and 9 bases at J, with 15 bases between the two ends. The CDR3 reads CASSSDPVLAQYF. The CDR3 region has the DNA TGTGCCAGCAGCTCGGACCCGGTTTTGGCCCAGTACTTC.

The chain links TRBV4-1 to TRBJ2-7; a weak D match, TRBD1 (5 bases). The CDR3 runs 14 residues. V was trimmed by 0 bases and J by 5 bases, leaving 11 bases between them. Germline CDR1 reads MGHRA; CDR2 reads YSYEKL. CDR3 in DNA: TGCGCCAGCAGCCAAGAGCAGGGAACCGACGAGCAGTACGTC. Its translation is CASSQEQGTDEQYV.

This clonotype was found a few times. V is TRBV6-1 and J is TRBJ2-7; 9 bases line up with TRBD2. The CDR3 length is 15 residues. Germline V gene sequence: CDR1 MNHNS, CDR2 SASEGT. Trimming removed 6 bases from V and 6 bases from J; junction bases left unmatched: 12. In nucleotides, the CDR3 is TGTGCCAGCAGGCTGGGGGGTAGCGGGAGTTCCGAGCAGTACTTC. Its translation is CASRLGGSGSSEQYF.

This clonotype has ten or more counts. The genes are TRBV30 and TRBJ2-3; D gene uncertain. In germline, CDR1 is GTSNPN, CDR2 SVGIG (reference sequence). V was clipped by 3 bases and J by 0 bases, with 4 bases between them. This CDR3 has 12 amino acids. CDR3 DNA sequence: TGTGCCTGGAGCGGGAGCACAGATACGCAGTATTTT. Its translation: CAWSGSTDTQYF.

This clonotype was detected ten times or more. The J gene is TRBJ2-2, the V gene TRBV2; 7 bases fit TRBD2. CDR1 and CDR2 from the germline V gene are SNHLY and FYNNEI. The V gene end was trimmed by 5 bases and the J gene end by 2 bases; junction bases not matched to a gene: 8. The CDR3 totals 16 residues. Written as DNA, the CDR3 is TGTGCCAGCAGTCGCTATGGCGGGAGTAACACCGGGGAGCTGTTTTTT. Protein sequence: CASSRYGGSNTGELFF.